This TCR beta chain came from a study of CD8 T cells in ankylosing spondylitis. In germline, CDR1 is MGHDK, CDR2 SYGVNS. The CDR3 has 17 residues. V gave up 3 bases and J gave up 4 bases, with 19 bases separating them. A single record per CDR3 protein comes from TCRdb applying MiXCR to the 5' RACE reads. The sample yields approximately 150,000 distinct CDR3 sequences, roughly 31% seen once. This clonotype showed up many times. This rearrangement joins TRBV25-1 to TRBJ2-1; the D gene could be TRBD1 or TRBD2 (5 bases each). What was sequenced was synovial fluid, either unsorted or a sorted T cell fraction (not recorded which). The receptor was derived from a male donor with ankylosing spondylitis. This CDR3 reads CASSDILAGGIYNEQFF. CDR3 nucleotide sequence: TGTGCCAGCAGTGATATCCTAGCTGGGGGTATATACAATGAGCAGTTCTTC.